This is a list of T cell receptor beta chains from one sample in a study of blood T cell repertoires in COVID-19. Profiling relied on immunoSEQ multiplex PCR, and the TCRdb table lists in-frame clones only, not all of them. The repertoire consists of about 160,000 clones, with roughly 81% occurring once and the leading ten covering under 6%. Sequencing used peripheral blood. These receptors originate from a woman aged 45 to 65 with COVID-19, enrolled during active disease. Each CDR3 is given with its conserved first and last residue. D genes are given only for firm matches. Clone size, where shown, is once, few, many, or a class for clones that have expanded.

v_gene	d_gene	abundance	j_gene	CDR3aa
TRBV3-1/TRBV3-2	.	few	TRBJ2-1	CASSQARWVAAYNEQFF
TRBV6-2/TRBV6-3	TRBD1	once	TRBJ1-2	CASSKGQTYGYTF
TRBV5-5	.	.	TRBJ1-6	CASEGAINSPLHF
TRBV28	.	.	TRBJ2-7	CASSLPRYRVGYEQYF
TRBV2	.	.	TRBJ1-2	CASSVGEITPRYTF
TRBV10-3	TRBD1	.	TRBJ2-7	CAINEQGDPYEQYF
TRBV19	.	.	TRBJ2-7	CASSSGPVSYEQYF
TRBV19	.	.	TRBJ1-1	CASSKAAGLYTEAFF
TRBV21-1	.	.	TRBJ1-5	CASSKAHRLQPQHF
TRBV27	.	.	TRBJ1-1	CASSSLRTREAFF
TRBV5-6	.	.	TRBJ1-2	CASSWASRADYGYTF